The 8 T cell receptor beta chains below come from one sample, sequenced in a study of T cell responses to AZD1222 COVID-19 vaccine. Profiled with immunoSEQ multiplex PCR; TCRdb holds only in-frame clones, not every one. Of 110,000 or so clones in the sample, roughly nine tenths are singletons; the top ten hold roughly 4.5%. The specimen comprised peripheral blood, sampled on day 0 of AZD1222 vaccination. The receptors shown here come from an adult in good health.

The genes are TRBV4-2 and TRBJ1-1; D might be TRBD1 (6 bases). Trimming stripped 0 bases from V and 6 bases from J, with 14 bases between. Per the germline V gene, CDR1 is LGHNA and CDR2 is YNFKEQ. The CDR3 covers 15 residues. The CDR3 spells CASSQELLGGPEAFF. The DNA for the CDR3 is TGTGCCAGCAGCCAAGAGTTATTGGGGGGCCCTGAAGCTTTCTTT.

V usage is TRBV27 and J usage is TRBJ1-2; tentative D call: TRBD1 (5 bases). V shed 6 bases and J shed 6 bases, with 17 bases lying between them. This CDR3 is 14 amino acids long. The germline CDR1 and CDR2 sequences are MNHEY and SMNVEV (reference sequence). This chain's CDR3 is CASSPWGVRNGYTF. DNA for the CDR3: TGTGCCAGCAGCCCGTGGGGGGTTCGGAATGGCTACACCTTC.

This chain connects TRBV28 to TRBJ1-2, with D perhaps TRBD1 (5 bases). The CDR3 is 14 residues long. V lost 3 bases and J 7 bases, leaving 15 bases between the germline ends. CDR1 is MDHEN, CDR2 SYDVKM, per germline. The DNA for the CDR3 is TGTGCCAGCAGTTTGGGGGGGATCGAACGTGGCTACACCTTC. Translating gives CASSLGGIERGYTF.

The chain's CDR3 is CASRTENTEAFF. The CDR3 DNA is TGTGCCAGCCGGACTGAGAACACTGAAGCTTTCTTT. This rearrangement joins TRBV5-4 to TRBJ1-1; no reliable D call. Germline-derived CDR1 and CDR2 are SGHNT and YYREEE (reference sequence). The V gene lost 7 bases and the J gene lost 1 base, with 8 bases spanning the gap. CDR3 size: 12 residues.

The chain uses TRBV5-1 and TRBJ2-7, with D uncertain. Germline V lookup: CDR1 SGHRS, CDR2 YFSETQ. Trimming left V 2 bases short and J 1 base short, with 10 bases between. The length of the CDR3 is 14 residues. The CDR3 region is CASSFVGISYEQYF. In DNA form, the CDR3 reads TGCGCCAGCAGCTTCGTGGGCATATCCTACGAGCAGTACTTC.

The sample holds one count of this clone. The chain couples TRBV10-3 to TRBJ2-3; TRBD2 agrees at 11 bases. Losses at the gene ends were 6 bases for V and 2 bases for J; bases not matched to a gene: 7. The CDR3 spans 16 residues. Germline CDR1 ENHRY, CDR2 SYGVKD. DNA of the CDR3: TGTGCCATCAGAGCGACTAGCGGGATGCCCACAGATACGCAGTATTTT. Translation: CAIRATSGMPTDTQYF.

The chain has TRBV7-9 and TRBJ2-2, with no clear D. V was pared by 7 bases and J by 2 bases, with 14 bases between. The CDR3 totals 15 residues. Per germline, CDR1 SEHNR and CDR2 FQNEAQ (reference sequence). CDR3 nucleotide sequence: TGTGCCAGCACTAACGGGCCGTCCAACACCGGGGAGCTGTTTTTT. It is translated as CASTNGPSNTGELFF.

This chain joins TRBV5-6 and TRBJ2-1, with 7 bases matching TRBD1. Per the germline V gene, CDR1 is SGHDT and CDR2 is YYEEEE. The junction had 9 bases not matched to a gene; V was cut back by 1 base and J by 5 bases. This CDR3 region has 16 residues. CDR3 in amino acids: CASSLRHRGKNNEQFF. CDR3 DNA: TGTGCCAGCAGCTTGCGGCACAGGGGAAAAAACAATGAGCAGTTCTTC.